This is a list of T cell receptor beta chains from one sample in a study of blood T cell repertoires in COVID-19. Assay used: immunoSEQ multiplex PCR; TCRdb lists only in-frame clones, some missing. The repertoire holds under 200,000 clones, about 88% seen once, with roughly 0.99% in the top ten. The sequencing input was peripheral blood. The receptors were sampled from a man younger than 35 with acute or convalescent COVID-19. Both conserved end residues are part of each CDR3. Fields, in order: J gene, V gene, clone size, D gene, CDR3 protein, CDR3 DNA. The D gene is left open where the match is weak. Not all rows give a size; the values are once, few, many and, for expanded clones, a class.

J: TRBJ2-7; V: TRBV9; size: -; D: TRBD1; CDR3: CASSVSAGTDYEQYF; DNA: TGTGCCAGCAGCGTTTCGGCCGGGACAGACTACGAGCAGTACTTC
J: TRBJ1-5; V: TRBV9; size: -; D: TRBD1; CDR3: CASSPTGDSNQPQHF; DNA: TGTGCCAGCAGCCCGACAGGGGACAGCAATCAGCCCCAGCATTTT
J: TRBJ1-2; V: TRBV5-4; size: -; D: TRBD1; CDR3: CASSAMTGRVNGYTF; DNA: TGTGCCAGCAGCGCAATGACAGGGAGAGTTAATGGCTACACCTTC
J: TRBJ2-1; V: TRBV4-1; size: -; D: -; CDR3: CASSQDRAGAYNEQFF; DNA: TGCGCCAGCAGCCAAGATCGGGCGGGGGCCTATAATGAGCAGTTCTTC
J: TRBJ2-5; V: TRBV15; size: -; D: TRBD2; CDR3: CATSRWGLGRGEETQYF; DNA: TGTGCCACCAGCAGATGGGGTTTGGGGCGGGGGGAAGAGACCCAGTACTTC
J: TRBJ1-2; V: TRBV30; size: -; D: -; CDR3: CAWSVRTNYGYTF; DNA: TGTGCCTGGAGTGTACGGACAAACTATGGCTACACCTTC
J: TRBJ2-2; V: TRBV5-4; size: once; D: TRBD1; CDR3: CASSPDRGTHTGELFF; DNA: TGTGCCAGCAGCCCCGACAGGGGTACGCACACCGGGGAGCTGTTTTTT
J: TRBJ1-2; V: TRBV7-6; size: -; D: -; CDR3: CASSLAGQGSIYGYTF; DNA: TGTGCCAGCAGCTTAGCGGGGCAGGGCTCAATCTATGGCTACACCTTC
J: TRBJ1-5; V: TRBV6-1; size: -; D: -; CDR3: CASSEFTGSPQPQHF; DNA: TGTGCCAGCAGTGAATTCACAGGGAGCCCTCAGCCCCAGCATTTT
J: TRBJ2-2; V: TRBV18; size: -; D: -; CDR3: CASSPNGANTGELFF; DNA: TGTGCCAGCTCCCCCAACGGAGCGAACACCGGGGAGCTGTTTTTT
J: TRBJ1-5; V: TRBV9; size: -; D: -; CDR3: CASSVRDTNQPQHF; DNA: TGTGCCAGCAGCGTCCGGGACACCAATCAGCCCCAGCATTTT
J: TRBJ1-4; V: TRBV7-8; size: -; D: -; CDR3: CASSLVSKSQGTEKLFF; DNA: TGTGCCAGCAGCTTAGTATCAAAGTCACAGGGAACCGAAAAACTGTTTTTT
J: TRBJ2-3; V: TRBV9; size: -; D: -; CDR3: CASSVVNTDTQYF; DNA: TGTGCCAGCAGCGTAGTAAATACAGATACGCAGTATTTT
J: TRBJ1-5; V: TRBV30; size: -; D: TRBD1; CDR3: CAWSPAPGGGQPQHF; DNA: TGTGCCTGGTCTCCAGCCCCAGGGGGCGGTCAGCCCCAGCATTTT
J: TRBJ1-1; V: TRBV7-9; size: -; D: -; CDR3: CASSLKGRVTEAFF; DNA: TGTGCCAGCAGCTTAAAAGGGCGGGTCACTGAAGCTTTCTTT